The sample holds a few counts of the clone carrying this T cell receptor (beta chain). Germline-derived CDR1 and CDR2 are LNHDA and SQIVND (reference sequence). The CDR3 totals 16 residues. The ends lost 3 bases at V and 7 bases at J; junction bases unmatched: 11. The second PCR ran roughly 6 to 11 cycles with a sample-barcoded 5' primer and J-beta primers. MiXCR, run by TCRdb on the 5' RACE reads, gives a single entry per CDR3 protein. The sample includes hundreds of thousands of distinct CDR3 sequences, approximately 30% seen only once; the top ten take less than 20%. The sample comes from a study of blood T cells in healthy people across ages.

The sequenced material came from blood. This clonotype originated in a woman aged 80 or over in good health. V is TRBV19 and J is TRBJ2-1; 8 positions agree with TRBD1. The CDR3 coding sequence is TGTGCCAGTAGTATCGGCAGGGGGCGAACACAGAATGAGCAGTTCTTC. Translation: CASSIGRGRTQNEQFF.